Listed here are 31 T cell receptor beta chains from one sample, sequenced in a study of blood T cell repertoires in COVID-19. Clones were sequenced by immunoSEQ multiplex PCR, and TCRdb holds only the in-frame ones, with some missing. The table lists under 250,000 clones, more than 75% of them singletons. Material: PBMCs or T cells enriched from blood (not recorded which). These receptors came from a man aged 35 to 55 who had recovered from COVID-19.

The chain couples TRBV4-2 to TRBJ1-1; D possibly corresponds to TRBD1 (5 bases). Trimming stripped 5 bases from V and 3 bases from J, with 16 bases between. CDR1 and CDR2 (germline): LGHNA, YNFKEQ. The CDR3 has 15 residues. CDR3 protein: CASSAVGVRDTEAFF. CDR3 sequence (DNA): TGTGCCAGCAGCGCAGTGGGCGTCAGGGACACTGAAGCTTTCTTT.

This clone was observed a few times. V is TRBV16 and J is TRBJ1-5; weak D call: TRBD1 (6 bases). The germline V gene encodes CDR1 KGHSY and CDR2 FQNENV. Trimming took off 4 bases at V and 0 bases at J, with 16 bases between the two ends. The CDR3 spans 17 residues. The chain's CDR3 is CASSPFWGHLSNQPQHF. The CDR3 DNA follows: TGTGCCAGCAGCCCCTTCTGGGGGCACCTTAGCAATCAGCCCCAGCATTTT.

The chain is built from TRBV19 and TRBJ2-3, with 9 bases fitting TRBD2. The V gene's germline CDR1 is LNHDA and CDR2 SQIVND (reference sequence). V was clipped by 5 bases and J by 2 bases; unmatched bases: 8. The CDR3 runs 16 residues. CDR3 coding DNA: TGTGCCAGTAGTTACCTAGCGGGAACTTCCACAGATACGCAGTATTTT. Translation: CASSYLAGTSTDTQYF.

This rearrangement joins TRBV19 to TRBJ2-7, with D perhaps matching TRBD1 (7 bases). Trimming pared 5 bases from V and 9 bases from J, leaving 20 bases between. Germline V gives CDR1 LNHDA, CDR2 SQIVND (reference sequence). The CDR3 spans 14 residues. The CDR3 sequence: CASSRLHRGGGQYF. DNA for the CDR3: TGTGCCAGTAGTCGTCTCCACAGGGGAGGCGGGCAGTACTTC.

CDR3 in DNA: TGTGCCAATGGACAGGGGGTTGATCAGCCCCAGCATTTT. Protein sequence: CANGQGVDQPQHF. The chain combines TRBV10-3 with TRBJ1-5; the match to TRBD1 covers 10 bases. This CDR3 is built from 13 residues. Trimming took 10 bases from V and 5 from J; bases not matched to a gene: 5. Germline loops: CDR1 ENHRY, CDR2 SYGVKD.

This chain links TRBV7-9 with TRBJ1-1; no clear D gene. Trimming pared 4 bases from V and 7 bases from J, leaving 4 bases between. This CDR3 contains 10 residues. Germline CDR1 and CDR2: SEHNR and FQNEAQ (reference sequence). The CDR3: CASSSGEAFF. The DNA for the CDR3 is TGTGCCAGCAGCTCGGGTGAAGCTTTCTTT. Based on the CDR3 plus reference TRBV7-9 and TRBJ1-1, the full variable domain is DTGVSQNPRHKITKRGQNVTFRCDPISEHNRLYWYRQTLGQGPEFLTYFQNEAQLEKSRLLSDRFSAERPKGSFSTLEIQRTEQGDSAMYLCASSSGEAFFGQGTRLTVV.

The chain recombines TRBV5-1 with TRBJ1-5; a weak D match, TRBD1 (5 bases). The V gene's germline CDR1 is SGHRS and CDR2 YFSETQ. The CDR3 runs to 15 residues. V lost 4 bases and J 1 base, leaving 12 bases between the germline ends. The CDR3 DNA follows: TGCGCCAGCAGCGTGGACATGTCCAGCAATCAGCCCCAGCATTTT. It yields the protein CASSVDMSSNQPQHF.

This rearrangement joins TRBV9 to TRBJ2-7; 9 bases line up with TRBD2. CDR3 size: 15 residues. Germline-derived CDR1 and CDR2 are SGDLS and YYNGEE. After removal of 0 bases from V and 5 bases from J, the junction contained 6 bases not matched to a gene. The CDR3, as DNA: TGTGCCAGCAGCGTAGGGGGCGGGAGGGCCCACGAGCAGTACTTC. This codes for CASSVGGGRAHEQYF.

This rearrangement joins TRBV6-1 to TRBJ1-6; 12 bases are shared with TRBD1. This CDR3 is built from 17 residues. Germline V gives CDR1 MNHNS, CDR2 SASEGT. V was clipped by 2 bases and J by 7 bases; unmatched bases: 6. The CDR3 here is CASSELGTGGANSPLHF. The CDR3 coding sequence is TGTGCCAGCAGTGAACTTGGGACAGGGGGCGCGAATTCACCCCTCCACTTT.

The CDR3 DNA follows: TGTGCCAGCAGTCCGCCTTTCGAAATGGCCGATCAGCCCCAGCATTTT. This sequence encodes CASSPPFEMADQPQHF. This sequence joins TRBV6-2 or TRBV6-3 and TRBJ1-5; D is ambiguous. CDR1 and CDR2 from the germline V gene are MNHEY and SVGEGT. V lost 5 bases and J 5 bases, leaving 19 bases between the germline ends. This CDR3 has 16 amino acids.

The rearrangement links TRBV18 to TRBJ1-4; 10 bases align to TRBD1. Germline CDR1 KGHSH, CDR2 LQKENI. The CDR3 totals 15 residues. J lost 6 bases, V lost 4 bases, and 5 bases had no gene match. The CDR3 protein is CASSRGQGEYEKLFF. The DNA of the CDR3 is TGTGCCAGCTCACGCGGACAGGGGGAATATGAAAAACTGTTTTTT.

V gene TRBV4-1 combines with J gene TRBJ2-5; D uncertain. Germline V gene lookup returns CDR1 MGHRA and CDR2 YSYEKL. This CDR3 region has 16 residues. V was trimmed by 1 base and J by 5 bases, leaving 17 bases between them. CDR3 protein: CASSQGTTSGWETQYF. CDR3 nucleotides: TGCGCCAGCAGCCAAGGTACGACCTCAGGATGGGAGACCCAGTACTTC.

The CDR3 sequence is CASSNRGNTIYF. CDR3 in DNA: TGTGCCAGCAGCAACAGGGGAAACACCATATATTTT. The V gene is TRBV3-1 (or the pseudogene TRBV3-2), the J gene TRBJ1-3; D might be TRBD1 (5 bases). V dropped 5 bases and J dropped 4 bases, with 6 bases sitting between them. The CDR3 is made up of 12 amino acids. Per the germline V gene, CDR1 is LGHDT and CDR2 is YNNKEL (reference sequence).

This clone was detected only a few times. The chain uses TRBV6-5 and TRBJ1-2, with 7 bases identical to TRBD1. The CDR3 runs to 14 residues. The trim removed 5 bases at V and 7 bases at J, leaving 10 bases unmatched. Germline CDR1 reads MNHEY; CDR2 reads SVGAGI. CDR3 sequence: CASSPLRDSGGYTF. The CDR3, as DNA: TGTGCCAGCAGTCCCCTCCGGGACAGTGGTGGCTACACCTTC.

This clone was found a few times. The V and J genes are TRBV7-2 and TRBJ1-4, with D maybe TRBD1 (5 bases). The length of the CDR3 is 14 residues. Trimming took 4 bases from V and 3 from J, leaving 9 bases between them. The germline V gene encodes CDR1 SGHTA and CDR2 FQGNSA. CDR3 sequence reads: CASSSTGANEKLFF. The CDR3 nucleotides are TGTGCCAGCAGCTCGACGGGGGCTAATGAAAAACTGTTTTTT.

The CDR3 spells CASSRTSGPTGELFF. DNA for the CDR3: TGTGCCAGCAGCCGGACTAGCGGGCCCACCGGGGAGCTGTTTTTT. V gene TRBV7-2 combines with J gene TRBJ2-2, with 11 bases fitting TRBD2. The V gene end was trimmed by 5 bases and the J gene end by 4 bases; junction bases not matched to a gene: 3. The CDR3 runs to 15 residues. Germline V gene data show CDR1 as SGHTA and CDR2 as FQGNSA.

This rearrangement joins TRBV18 to TRBJ1-1; 10 bases line up with TRBD1. The germline V gene encodes CDR1 KGHSH and CDR2 LQKENI. The CDR3 is 15 amino acids. Trimming at V came to 6 bases and at J to 4 bases, leaving 8 bases not matched to a gene. The CDR3 region has the DNA TGTGCCAGCTCCCCGGGACAGGGGTTTTCCACTGAAGCTTTCTTT. This gives the protein CASSPGQGFSTEAFF.

The chain joins TRBV12-3 or TRBV12-4 to TRBJ1-2, with D tentatively TRBD1 (5 bases). This CDR3 comprises 11 residues. V was cut by 4 bases and J by 10 bases, with 10 bases left in between. CDR3 DNA: TGTGCCAGCAGTTCAGGGTTTCACTACACCTTC. Translation: CASSSGFHYTF.

The chain employs TRBV4-3 and TRBJ1-2; a weak D match, TRBD1 (5 bases). This CDR3 is 18 amino acids long. Germline V gives CDR1 LGHNA, CDR2 YSLEER. Trimming took 0 bases from V and 4 from J, leaving 21 bases between them. The chain's CDR3 is CASSQEIGEGRALYGYTF. CDR3 nucleotide sequence: TGCGCCAGCAGCCAAGAAATCGGGGAGGGACGGGCCCTCTATGGCTACACCTTC.

This clone was seen just once. The chain recombines TRBV28 with TRBJ1-2; 7 bases are a match to TRBD1. The CDR3 runs 11 residues. V lost 6 bases, J lost 7 bases, and 2 bases stayed unmatched. Germline lookup yields CDR1 MDHEN and CDR2 SYDVKM. CDR3: CASRRQGGYTF. Written as DNA, the CDR3 is TGTGCCAGCAGAAGACAGGGTGGCTACACCTTC.

This clone was found once. Within the sample, other DNA sequences also encode this same CDR3. The rearrangement links TRBV7-9 to TRBJ1-6, with unresolved D. This CDR3 comprises 14 residues. CDR1 and CDR2 from the germline V gene are SEHNR and FQNEAQ (reference sequence). Trimming removed 1 base from V and 5 bases from J, with 6 bases in between. CDR3 amino acids: CASSLGQNNSPLHF. CDR3 in DNA: TGTGCCAGCAGCTTAGGGCAGAATAATTCACCCCTCCACTTT.

The gene calls are TRBV7-9 and TRBJ1-1, with a tentative D call TRBD1 (5 bases). CDR1 and CDR2 (germline): SEHNR, FQNEAQ (reference sequence). With 7 bases removed from V and 4 bases from J, the gap between germline ends came to 16 bases. The CDR3 is 14 residues long. CDR3 protein: CASTNAGSSTEAFF. The CDR3 nucleotides read TGTGCCAGCACAAACGCAGGGTCGAGCACTGAAGCTTTCTTT.

The rearrangement links TRBV11-3 to TRBJ2-7, with 15 bases matching TRBD2. The CDR3 covers 19 residues. The V gene's germline CDR1 is SGHNT and CDR2 YENEEA. J lost 2 bases, V lost 4 bases, and 12 bases had no gene match. The CDR3 DNA reads as TGTGCCAGCAGCTGGCCCGGACTAGCGGGGGGGATCCATACCTACGAGCAGTACTTC. This translates into CASSWPGLAGGIHTYEQYF. The whole variable domain, filled in from reference TRBV11-3 and TRBJ2-7, reads EAGVVQSPRYKIIEKKQPVAFWCNPISGHNTLYWYLQNLGQGPELLIRYENEEAVDDSQLPKDRFSAERLKGVDSTLKIQPAELGDSAVYLCASSWPGLAGGIHTYEQYFGPGTRLTVT.

This clone was detected only a few times. The chain has TRBV12-3 or TRBV12-4 and TRBJ1-2; D call uncertain. The V end lost 6 bases, the J end lost 5 bases, and 13 bases lay between the germline ends. This CDR3 region has 13 residues. The CDR3 reads CASSQVPGYGYTF. The CDR3, as DNA: TGTGCCAGCAGCCAAGTACCCGGGTATGGCTACACCTTC.

This chain links TRBV5-6 with TRBJ1-2; 8 bases map to TRBD1. The CDR3 has 14 residues. Germline V CDR1 and CDR2: SGHDT, YYEEEE. The V gene end was trimmed by 2 bases and the J gene end by 4 bases; junction bases not matched to a gene: 4. CDR3 sequence: CASSFGQGLYGYTF. In DNA, the CDR3 is TGTGCCAGCAGCTTTGGACAGGGACTCTATGGCTACACCTTC.

The gene calls are TRBV7-6 and TRBJ1-6, with D possibly matching TRBD1 (6 bases). V was shortened by 5 bases and J by 6 bases, with 14 bases between the two germline ends. The V gene's germline CDR1 is SGHVS and CDR2 FNYEAQ. The CDR3 is 15 residues long. The CDR3 coding sequence is TGTGCCAGCAGCCCCTCCGGGACACTTAATTCACCCCTCCACTTT. This gives the protein CASSPSGTLNSPLHF.

This clone was picked up one time. V usage is TRBV7-9 and J usage is TRBJ2-3; maybe TRBD2 (6 bases). This CDR3 is built from 14 residues. V gave up 3 bases and J gave up 4 bases, with 11 bases separating them. Germline V gene data show CDR1 as SEHNR and CDR2 as FQNEAQ (reference sequence). The CDR3 region is CASSFPGSADTQYF. The CDR3 DNA is TGTGCCAGCAGCTTTCCCGGGAGTGCAGATACGCAGTATTTT.

V gene TRBV7-8 combines with J gene TRBJ2-7; TRBD2 might be the D (7 bases). CDR1 and CDR2 from the germline V gene are SGHVS and FQNEAQ. V dropped 4 bases and J dropped 4 bases, with 17 bases sitting between them. The length of the CDR3 is 15 residues. The CDR3 spells CASSSQGGLPYEQYF. As DNA, the CDR3 is TGTGCCAGCAGCTCCCAAGGGGGACTACCTTACGAGCAGTACTTC. Filled out from reference TRBV7-8 and TRBJ2-7, the complete variable domain reads GAGVSQSPRYKVAKRGQDVALRCDPISGHVSLFWYQQALGQGPEFLTYFQNEAQLDKSGLPSDRFFAERPEGSVSTLKIQRTQQEDSAVYLCASSSQGGLPYEQYFGPGTRLTVT.

This clone was seen many times. The chain recombines TRBV4-1 with TRBJ2-6; 8 bases agree with TRBD1. V dropped 1 base and J dropped 0; count of bases not matched to a gene: 5. CDR1 is MGHRA, CDR2 YSYEKL, per germline. The CDR3 spans 18 residues. Here the CDR3 DNA reads TGCGCCAGCAGCCAAGGTGGCAGGGGGCGCTCTGGGGCCAACGTCCTGACTTTC. It codes for CASSQGGRGRSGANVLTF.

The rearrangement links TRBV4-2 to TRBJ1-6; D might be TRBD1 (5 bases). Deletions cut 0 bases from V and 7 bases from J, with 19 bases between. In germline, CDR1 is LGHNA, CDR2 YNFKEQ. The CDR3 is made up of 18 amino acids. The CDR3 DNA is TGTGCCAGCAGCCAAGATTTAGTACAGGCGTTGGGGAATTCACCCCTCCACTTT. It translates to CASSQDLVQALGNSPLHF.

The V and J genes are TRBV11-2 and TRBJ2-1, with D tentatively TRBD2 (5 bases). Between the trimmed V and J ends, which lost 4 bases and 7 bases, there was a span of 11 bases. CDR1 and CDR2 from the germline V gene are SGHAT and FQNNGV. This CDR3 contains 13 residues. This chain's CDR3 is CASSSLSGNEQFF. The DNA of the CDR3 is TGTGCCAGCAGCTCCCTATCGGGGAATGAGCAGTTCTTC.